This T cell receptor beta chain was retrieved from a study of vaccination effects on CD4 cells after COVID-19. Points from the study as a whole: Healthy vaccine recipients' vaccine-induced clones were almost all SARS-CoV-2 mono-reactive.

This clone was detected only a few times. Its antigen is unknown. CD4+ T cells specific for antigen were expanded with viral peptide pools by the ViraFEST assay before sequencing. Isolating CD4+ T cells followed 9 to 10 days of culture. Negative nucleocapsid antibody tests before and after vaccination confirmed no previous SARS-CoV-2 infection. Cultures had half their medium replaced with IL-2 medium on days 3 and 7. This CDR3 has 13 residues. Germline V gene lookup returns CDR1 KGHSH and CDR2 LQKENI. Trimming shortened V by 0 bases and J by 8 bases, and 10 bases separated the two germline ends. This table comes from immunoSEQ multiplex PCR, and its TCRdb copy is limited to in-frame clones, with some not included. This sample has tens of thousands of clones, with approximately 74% found just once.

The chain couples TRBV18 to TRBJ1-2; D is unresolved. The source is a human donor who received a COVID-19 vaccine. Sequenced here: CD4+ T cells from PBMCs cultured with SARS-CoV-2 spike peptides, sampled before COVID-19 vaccination. The CDR3 DNA is TGTGCCAGCTCACCACCGGCGATCGGGGGCTACACCTTC. The encoded protein is CASSPPAIGGYTF.